The rows below give T cell receptor beta chains drawn from one sample of a study of OX40 agonist ivuxolimab in advanced cancers. Produced via immunoSEQ multiplex PCR; TCRdb's table is partial and in-frame only. The sample contains roughly 100,000 clones, 70% to 85% of which appear only once. This material consisted of CD4+ or CD8+ T cells sorted from blood, taken in a trial of the OX40 agonist ivuxolimab. These TCRs come from an adult with an advanced solid tumor such as melanoma, head and neck, liver or kidney cancer. The conserved cysteine and the conserved F or W are not part of the CDR3 here. Fields, in order: V gene, CDR3 protein.

>TRBV18
ASSPQGALTTEAF
>TRBV28
ASSRAYSYEQY
>TRBV10-3
ATAREYSNQPQH
>TRBV7-6
ASSSTDTQY
>TRBV19
ASSTTTGWGGYT
>TRBV18
ASSPSQETQY
>TRBV29-1
SVGLSDTQY
>TRBV10-3
AISGLDTQY
>TRBV11-2
ASSLQLGVNIQY
>TRBV2
ASRGDGGYTGELF
>TRBV19
ASSYGSIKRYSYEQY
>TRBV6-6
ASSYGPGNQPQH
>TRBV15
ATSLRSGQGNTEAF
>TRBV5-1
ASSSSGRSGKAATQY
>TRBV25-1
ASSAYGYEQY
>TRBV6-5
ASSRTGITGELF
>TRBV14
ASSPTSRDRNTEAF
>TRBV5-1
ASSPRDRETSPLH
>TRBV6-5
ASSLDGREANVLT
>TRBV19
ASRGASYEQY
>TRBV6-5
ASSYYLAGYNEQF
>TRBV5-3
ARSIILGISQPQH
>TRBV18
ASSRGMGGQPQH
>TRBV11-1
ASSLWENTEAF
>TRBV19
ASRDGLRGNQPQH
>TRBV7-8
ASSLSVTSGQKTQY
>TRBV2
ASTLAGALTDTQY
>TRBV29-1
SVEEGKSRD
>TRBV7-2
ASSGQTSGNTIY
>TRBV27
ASSQGARTEAF